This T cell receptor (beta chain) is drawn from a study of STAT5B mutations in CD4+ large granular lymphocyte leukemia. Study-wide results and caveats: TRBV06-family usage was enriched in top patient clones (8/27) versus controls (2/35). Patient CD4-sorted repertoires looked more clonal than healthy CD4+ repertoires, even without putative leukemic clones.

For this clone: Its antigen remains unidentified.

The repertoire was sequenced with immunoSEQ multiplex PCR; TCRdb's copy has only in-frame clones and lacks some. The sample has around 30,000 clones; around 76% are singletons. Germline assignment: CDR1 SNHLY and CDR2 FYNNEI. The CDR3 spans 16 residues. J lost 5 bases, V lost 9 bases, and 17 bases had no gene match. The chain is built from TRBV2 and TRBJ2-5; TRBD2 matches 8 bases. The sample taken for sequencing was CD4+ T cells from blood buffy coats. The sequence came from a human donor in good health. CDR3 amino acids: CASGAERGLSSETQYF. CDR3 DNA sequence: TGTGCCAGTGGAGCGGAGCGGGGGCTCTCCTCGGAGACCCAGTACTTC. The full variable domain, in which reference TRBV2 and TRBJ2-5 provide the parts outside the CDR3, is EPEVTQTPSHQVTQMGQEVILRCVPISNHLYFYWYRQILGQKVEFLVSFYNNEISEKSEIFDDQFSVERPDGSNFTLKIRSTKLEDSAMYFCASGAERGLSSETQYFGPGTRLLVL.